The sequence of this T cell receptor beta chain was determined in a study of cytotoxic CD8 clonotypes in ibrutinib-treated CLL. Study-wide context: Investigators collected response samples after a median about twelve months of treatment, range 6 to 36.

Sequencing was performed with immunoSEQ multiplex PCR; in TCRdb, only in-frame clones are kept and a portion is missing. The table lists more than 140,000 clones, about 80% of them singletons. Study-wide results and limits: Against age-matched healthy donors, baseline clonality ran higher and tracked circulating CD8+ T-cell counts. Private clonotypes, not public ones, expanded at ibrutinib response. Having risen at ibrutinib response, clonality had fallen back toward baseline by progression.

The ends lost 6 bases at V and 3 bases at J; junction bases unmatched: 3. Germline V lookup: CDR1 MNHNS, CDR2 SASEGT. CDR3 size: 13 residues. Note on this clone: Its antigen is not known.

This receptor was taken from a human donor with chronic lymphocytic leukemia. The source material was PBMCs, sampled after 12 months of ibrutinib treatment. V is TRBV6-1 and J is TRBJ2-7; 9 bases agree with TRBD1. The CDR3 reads CASRETGGYEQYF. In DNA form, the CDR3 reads TGTGCCAGCAGGGAGACAGGGGGCTACGAGCAGTACTTC.